The T cell receptor (beta chain) under discussion was sequenced for a study of cytomegalovirus exposure and HLA in healthy donors. Germline values: CDR1 SGHRS, CDR2 YFSETQ. This CDR3 is 16 amino acids long. V was pared by 4 bases and J by 6 bases, with 17 bases between. Primers for the PCR totalled 60 Vbeta and 13 Jbeta. Clones were read by immunoSEQ multiplex PCR, and TCRdb kept only the in-frame ones, dropping some. The table has 110,000 to 150,000 clones, 65% to 80% seen once. This clonotype was obtained from a male donor in good health and CMV-seronegative. Sequenced sample: PBMCs. The gene calls are TRBV5-1 and TRBJ1-6, with a possible D match to TRBD1 (5 bases). The CDR3, as DNA: TGCGCCAGCAGCCCGGAGGGACCTCGGGGTAATTCACCCCTCCACTTT. Its protein product is CASSPEGPRGNSPLHF.